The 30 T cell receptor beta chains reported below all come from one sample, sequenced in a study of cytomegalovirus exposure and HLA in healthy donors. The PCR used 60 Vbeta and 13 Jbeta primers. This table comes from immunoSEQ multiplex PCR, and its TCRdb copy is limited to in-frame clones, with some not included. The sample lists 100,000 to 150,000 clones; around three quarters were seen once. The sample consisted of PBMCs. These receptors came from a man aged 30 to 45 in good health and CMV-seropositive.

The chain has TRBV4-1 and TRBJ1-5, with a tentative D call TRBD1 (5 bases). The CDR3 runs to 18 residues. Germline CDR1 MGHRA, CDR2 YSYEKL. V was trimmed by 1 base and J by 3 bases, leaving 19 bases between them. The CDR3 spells CASSQVHLTTGPNQPQHF. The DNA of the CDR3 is TGCGCCAGCAGCCAAGTCCACTTAACAACAGGACCCAATCAGCCCCAGCATTTT.

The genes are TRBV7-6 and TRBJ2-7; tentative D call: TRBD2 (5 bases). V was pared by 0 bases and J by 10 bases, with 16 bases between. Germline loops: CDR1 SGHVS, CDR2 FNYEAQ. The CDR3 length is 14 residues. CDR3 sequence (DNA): TGTGCCAGCAGCTTAGCGGCTAGCCAAAGAGCACAGTACTTC. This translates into CASSLAASQRAQYF.

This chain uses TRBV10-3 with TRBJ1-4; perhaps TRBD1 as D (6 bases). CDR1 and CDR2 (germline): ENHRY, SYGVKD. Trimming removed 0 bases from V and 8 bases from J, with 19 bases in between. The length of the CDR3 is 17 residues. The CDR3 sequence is CAISESGAGQNPEKLFF. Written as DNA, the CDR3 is TGTGCCATCAGTGAGTCGGGGGCAGGACAAAACCCGGAAAAACTGTTTTTT.

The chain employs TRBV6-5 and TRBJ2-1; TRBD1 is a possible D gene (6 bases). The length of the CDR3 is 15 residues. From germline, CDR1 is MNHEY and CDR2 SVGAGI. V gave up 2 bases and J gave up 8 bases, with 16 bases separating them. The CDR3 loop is CASSYPSQGHYEQFF. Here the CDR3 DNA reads TGTGCCAGCAGTTACCCCTCACAGGGCCACTATGAGCAGTTCTTC.

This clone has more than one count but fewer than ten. The DNA of the CDR3 is TGTGCCAGCTCCAGGGGCGATACTAGCACAGATACGCAGTATTTT. This sequence encodes CASSRGDTSTDTQYF. The chain is built from TRBV6-5 and TRBJ2-3, with D perhaps TRBD1 (6 bases). The CDR3 is 15 amino acids. The V gene lost 8 bases and the J gene lost 0 bases, with 15 bases spanning the gap. CDR1 MNHEY and CDR2 SVGAGI come from the germline V gene.

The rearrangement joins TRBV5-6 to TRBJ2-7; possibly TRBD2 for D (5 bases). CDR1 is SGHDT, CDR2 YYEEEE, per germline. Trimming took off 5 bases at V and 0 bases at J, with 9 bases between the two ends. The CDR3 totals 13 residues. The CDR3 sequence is CASRAGLSYEQYF. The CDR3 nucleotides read TGTGCCAGCAGGGCGGGTCTCTCCTACGAGCAGTACTTC.

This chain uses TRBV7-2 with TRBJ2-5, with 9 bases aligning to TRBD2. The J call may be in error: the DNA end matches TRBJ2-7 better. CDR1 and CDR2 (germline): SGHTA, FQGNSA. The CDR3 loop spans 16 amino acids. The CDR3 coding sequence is TGTGCCAGCAGCAGCATCCTAGCGGGGACATCCTACGAGCAGTACTTC. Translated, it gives CASSSILAGTSYEQYF.

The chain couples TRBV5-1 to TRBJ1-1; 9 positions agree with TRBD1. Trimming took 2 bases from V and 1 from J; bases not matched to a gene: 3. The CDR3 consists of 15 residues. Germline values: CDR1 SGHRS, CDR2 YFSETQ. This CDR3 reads CASSFGTGPNTEAFF. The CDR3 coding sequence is TGCGCCAGCAGCTTCGGGACAGGGCCGAACACTGAAGCTTTCTTT.

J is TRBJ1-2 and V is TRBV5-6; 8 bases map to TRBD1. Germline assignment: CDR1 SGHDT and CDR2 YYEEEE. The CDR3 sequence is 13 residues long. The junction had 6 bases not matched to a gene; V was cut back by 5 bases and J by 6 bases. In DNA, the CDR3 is TGTGCCAGCAGAAGACAGGGGATGGATGGCTACACCTTC. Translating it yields CASRRQGMDGYTF.

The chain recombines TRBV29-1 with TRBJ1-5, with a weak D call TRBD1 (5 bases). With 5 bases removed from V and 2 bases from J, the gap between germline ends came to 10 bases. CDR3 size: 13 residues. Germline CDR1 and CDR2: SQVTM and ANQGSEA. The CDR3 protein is CSVYTGGNQPQHF. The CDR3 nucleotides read TGCAGCGTTTATACAGGCGGCAATCAGCCCCAGCATTTT.

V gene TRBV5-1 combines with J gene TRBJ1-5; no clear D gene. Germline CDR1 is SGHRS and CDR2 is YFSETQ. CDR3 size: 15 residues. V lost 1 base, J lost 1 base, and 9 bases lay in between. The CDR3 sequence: CASSLSGESNQPQHF. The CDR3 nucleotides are TGCGCCAGCAGCTTGTCGGGAGAAAGCAATCAGCCCCAGCATTTT.

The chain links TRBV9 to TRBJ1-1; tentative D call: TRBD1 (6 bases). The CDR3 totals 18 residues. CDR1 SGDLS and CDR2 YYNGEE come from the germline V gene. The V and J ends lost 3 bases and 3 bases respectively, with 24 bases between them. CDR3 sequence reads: CASSAPTTRQVGYTEAFF. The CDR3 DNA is TGTGCCAGCAGCGCACCGACGACCAGACAGGTCGGTTACACTGAAGCTTTCTTT. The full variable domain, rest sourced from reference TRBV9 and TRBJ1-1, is DSGVTQTPKHLITATGQRVTLRCSPRSGDLSVYWYQQSLDQGLQFLIQYYNGEERAKGNILERFSAQQFPDLHSELNLSSLELGDSALYFCASSAPTTRQVGYTEAFFGQGTRLTVV.

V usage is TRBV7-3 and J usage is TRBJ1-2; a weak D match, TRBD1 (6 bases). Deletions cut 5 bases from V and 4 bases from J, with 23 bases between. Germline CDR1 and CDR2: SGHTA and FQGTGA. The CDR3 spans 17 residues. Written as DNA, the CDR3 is TGTGCCAGCAGCCCCCGAGGGGCAGGGGAGCCGCTCTATGGCTACACCTTC. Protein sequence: CASSPRGAGEPLYGYTF.

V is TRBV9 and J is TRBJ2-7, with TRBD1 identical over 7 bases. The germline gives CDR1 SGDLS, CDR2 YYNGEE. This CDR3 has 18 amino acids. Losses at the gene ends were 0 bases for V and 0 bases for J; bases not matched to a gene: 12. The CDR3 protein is CASSVGVGGQAFSYEQYF. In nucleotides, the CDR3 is TGTGCCAGCAGCGTAGGTGTAGGCGGACAGGCGTTCTCCTACGAGCAGTACTTC.

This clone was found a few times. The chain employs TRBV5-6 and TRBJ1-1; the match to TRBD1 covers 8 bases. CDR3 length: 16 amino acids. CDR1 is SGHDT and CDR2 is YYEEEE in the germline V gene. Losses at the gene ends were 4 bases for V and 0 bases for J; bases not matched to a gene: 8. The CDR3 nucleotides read TGTGCCAGCAGCGGGGGGCCAGGGGGCATGAACACTGAAGCTTTCTTT. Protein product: CASSGGPGGMNTEAFF.

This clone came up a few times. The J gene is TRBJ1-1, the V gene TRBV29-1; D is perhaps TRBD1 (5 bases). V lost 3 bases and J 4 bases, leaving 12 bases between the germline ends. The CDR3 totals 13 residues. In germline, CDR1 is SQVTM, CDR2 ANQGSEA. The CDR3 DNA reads TGCAGCGTTGAGACAGCCCGAGGCACTGAAGCTTTCTTT. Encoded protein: CSVETARGTEAFF.

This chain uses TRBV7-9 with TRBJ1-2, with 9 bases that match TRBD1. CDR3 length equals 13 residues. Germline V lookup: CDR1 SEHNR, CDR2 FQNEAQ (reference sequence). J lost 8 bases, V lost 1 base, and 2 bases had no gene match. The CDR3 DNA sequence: TGTGCCAGCAGCTTAGGGGGACAGGGCGGCTACACCTTC. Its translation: CASSLGGQGGYTF.

CDR3 protein: CASSIGQGLAGYTF. The DNA for the CDR3 is TGTGCCAGTAGTATCGGACAGGGGTTGGCTGGCTACACCTTC. V is TRBV19 and J is TRBJ1-2; 9 nucleotides align to TRBD1. The V segment lost 3 bases and the J segment 7 bases; nucleotides outside the gene matches: 6. This CDR3 has 14 residues. The V gene's germline CDR1 is LNHDA and CDR2 SQIVND (reference sequence).

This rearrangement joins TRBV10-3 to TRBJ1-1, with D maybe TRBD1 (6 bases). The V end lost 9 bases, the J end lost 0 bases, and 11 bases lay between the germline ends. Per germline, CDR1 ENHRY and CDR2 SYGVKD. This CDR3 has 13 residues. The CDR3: CAIRTEMNTEAFF. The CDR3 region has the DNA TGTGCCATTAGGACAGAAATGAACACTGAAGCTTTCTTT.

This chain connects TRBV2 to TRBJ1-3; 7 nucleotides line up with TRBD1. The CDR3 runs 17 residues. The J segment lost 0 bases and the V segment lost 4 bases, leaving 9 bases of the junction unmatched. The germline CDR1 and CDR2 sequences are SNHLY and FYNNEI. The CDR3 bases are TGTGCCAGCAGTGTTTGGGTCAGGGGGAGCTCTGGAAACACCATATATTTT. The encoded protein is CASSVWVRGSSGNTIYF.

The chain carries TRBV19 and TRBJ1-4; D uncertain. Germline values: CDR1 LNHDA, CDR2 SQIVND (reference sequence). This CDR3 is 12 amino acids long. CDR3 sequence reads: CASRVSNEKLFF. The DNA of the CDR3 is TGTGCAAGTCGGGTCTCTAATGAAAAACTGTTTTTT.

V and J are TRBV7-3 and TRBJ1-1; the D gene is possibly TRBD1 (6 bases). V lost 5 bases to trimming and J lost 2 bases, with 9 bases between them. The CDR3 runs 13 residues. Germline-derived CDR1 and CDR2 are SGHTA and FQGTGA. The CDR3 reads CASSQDSNTEAFF. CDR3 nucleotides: TGTGCCAGCAGCCAGGACAGTAACACTGAAGCTTTCTTT.

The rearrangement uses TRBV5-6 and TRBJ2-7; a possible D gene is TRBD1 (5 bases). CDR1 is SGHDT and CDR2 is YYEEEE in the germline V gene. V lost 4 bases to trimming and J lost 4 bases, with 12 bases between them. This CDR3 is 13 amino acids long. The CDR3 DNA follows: TGTGCCAGCAGCCTCTGGGGCTCTTACGAGCAGTACTTC. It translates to CASSLWGSYEQYF.

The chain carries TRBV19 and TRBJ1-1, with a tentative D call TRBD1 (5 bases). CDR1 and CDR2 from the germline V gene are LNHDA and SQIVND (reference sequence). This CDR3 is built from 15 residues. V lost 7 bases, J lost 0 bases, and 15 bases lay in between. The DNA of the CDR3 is TGTGCCAGTATGGGCAGGGAAGCCATGAACACTGAAGCTTTCTTT. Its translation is CASMGREAMNTEAFF.

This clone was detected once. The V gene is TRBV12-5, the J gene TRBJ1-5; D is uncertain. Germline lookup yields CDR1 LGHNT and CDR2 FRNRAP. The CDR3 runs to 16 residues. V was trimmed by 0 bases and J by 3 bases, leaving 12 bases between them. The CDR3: CASGLVAGNLNQPQHF. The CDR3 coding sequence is TGTGCTAGTGGTTTGGTGGCGGGTAATCTCAATCAGCCCCAGCATTTT.

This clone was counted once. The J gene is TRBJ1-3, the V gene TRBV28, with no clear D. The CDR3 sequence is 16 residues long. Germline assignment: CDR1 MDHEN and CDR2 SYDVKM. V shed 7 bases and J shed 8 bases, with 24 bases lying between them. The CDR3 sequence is CASTLRTSIYGDTIYF. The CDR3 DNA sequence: TGTGCCAGCACCCTAAGGACTTCTATCTATGGGGACACCATATATTTT.

CDR3 residues: CASSALAGGPYEQFF. The CDR3 DNA is TGTGCCAGCTCAGCACTAGCGGGGGGGCCCTATGAGCAGTTCTTC. This chain connects TRBV18 to TRBJ2-1, with TRBD2 identical over 13 bases. This CDR3 is 15 amino acids long. In germline, CDR1 is KGHSH, CDR2 LQKENI. The J segment lost 8 bases and the V segment lost 5 bases, leaving 6 bases of the junction unmatched.

The chain's CDR3 is CASSTNRGQNNYEQYF. The CDR3 DNA sequence: TGTGCCAGCAGTACCAACAGGGGGCAGAACAACTACGAGCAGTACTTC. The gene calls are TRBV7-9 and TRBJ2-7; TRBD1 aligns across 9 bases. V gave up 6 bases and J gave up 3 bases; unmatched junction bases: 12. Per the germline V gene, CDR1 is SEHNR and CDR2 is FQNEAQ (reference sequence). CDR3 size: 16 residues.

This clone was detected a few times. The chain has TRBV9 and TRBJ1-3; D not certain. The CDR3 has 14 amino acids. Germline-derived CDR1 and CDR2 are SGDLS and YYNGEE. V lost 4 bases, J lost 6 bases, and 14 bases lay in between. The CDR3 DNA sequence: TGTGCCAGCAGCCCTGAGCTAGCGGAAAACACCATATATTTT. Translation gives CASSPELAENTIYF.

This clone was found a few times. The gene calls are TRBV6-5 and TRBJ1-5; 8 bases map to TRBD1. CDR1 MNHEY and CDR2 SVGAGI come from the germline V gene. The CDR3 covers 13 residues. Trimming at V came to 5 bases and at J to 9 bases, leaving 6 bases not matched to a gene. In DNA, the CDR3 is TGTGCCAGCAGTCCACAGGGGGGTCGGCCCCAGCATTTT. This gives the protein CASSPQGGRPQHF.